This T cell receptor beta chain came from a study of T cell changes during pregnancy in multiple sclerosis. Per the germline V gene, CDR1 is MGHDK and CDR2 is SYGVNS. This CDR3 spans 14 amino acids. Unmatched junction bases numbered 3, after V lost 0 bases and J lost 6 bases. Measured with immunoSEQ multiplex PCR; TCRdb has only the in-frame clones, and not every one. The repertoire has tens of thousands of clones, roughly nine tenths of them found once; the top ten carry about 0.73%. The genes are TRBV25-1 and TRBJ1-1; TRBD1 aligns across 8 bases. The TCR comes from a female donor with multiple sclerosis, enrolled in a pregnancy study. The source material was CD4+ T cells from peripheral blood mononuclear cells, sampled before pregnancy. The CDR3 DNA follows: TGTGCCAGCAGTGAATATTCGGACAGGGCTGAAGCTTTCTTT. The encoded protein is CASSEYSDRAEAFF.